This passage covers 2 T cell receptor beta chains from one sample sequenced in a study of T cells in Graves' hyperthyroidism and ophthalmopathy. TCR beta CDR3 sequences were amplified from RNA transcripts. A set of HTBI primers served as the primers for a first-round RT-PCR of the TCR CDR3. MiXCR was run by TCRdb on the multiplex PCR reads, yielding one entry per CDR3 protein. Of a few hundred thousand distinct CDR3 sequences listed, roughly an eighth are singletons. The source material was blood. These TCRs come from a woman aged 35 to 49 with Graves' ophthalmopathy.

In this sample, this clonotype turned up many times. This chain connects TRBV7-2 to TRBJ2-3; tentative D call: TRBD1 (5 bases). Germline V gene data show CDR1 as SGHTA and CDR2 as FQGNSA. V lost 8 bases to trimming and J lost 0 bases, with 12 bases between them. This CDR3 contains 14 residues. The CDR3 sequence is CASRVGVSTDTQYF. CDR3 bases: TGTGCCAGCCGGGTAGGGGTTAGCACAGATACGCAGTATTTT. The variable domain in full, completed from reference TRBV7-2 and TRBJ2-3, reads GAGVSQSPSNKVTEKGKDVELRCDPISGHTALYWYRQSLGQGLEFLIYFQGNSAPDKSGLPSDRFSAERTGGSVSTLTIQRTQQEDSAVYLCASRVGVSTDTQYFGPGTRLTVL.

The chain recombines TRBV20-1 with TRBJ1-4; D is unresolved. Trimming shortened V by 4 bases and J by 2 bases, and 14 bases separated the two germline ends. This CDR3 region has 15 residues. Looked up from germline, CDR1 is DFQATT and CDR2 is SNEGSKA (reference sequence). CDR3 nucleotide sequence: TGCAGTGCTATATCCCCCGGCACCACTAATGAAAAACTGTTTTTT. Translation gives CSAISPGTTNEKLFF.